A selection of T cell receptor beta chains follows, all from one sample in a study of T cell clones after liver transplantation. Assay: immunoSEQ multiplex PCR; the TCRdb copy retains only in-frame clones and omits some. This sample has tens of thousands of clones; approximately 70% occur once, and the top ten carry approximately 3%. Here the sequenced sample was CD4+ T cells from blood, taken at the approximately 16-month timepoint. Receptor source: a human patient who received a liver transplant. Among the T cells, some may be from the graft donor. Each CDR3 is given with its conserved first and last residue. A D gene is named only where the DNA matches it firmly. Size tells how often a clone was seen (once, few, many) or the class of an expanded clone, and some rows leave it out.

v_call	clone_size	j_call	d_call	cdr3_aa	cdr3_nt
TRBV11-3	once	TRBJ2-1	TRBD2	CASSSGLAAPSYNEQFF	TGTGCCAGCAGCTCCGGACTAGCGGCCCCCTCCTACAATGAGCAGTTCTTC
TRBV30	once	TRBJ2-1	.	CAWSVKPNEQFF	TGTGCCTGGAGTGTAAAACCCAATGAGCAGTTCTTC
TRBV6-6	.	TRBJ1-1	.	CASRRQAENTEAFF	TGTGCCAGCAGGAGACAGGCCGAGAACACTGAAGCTTTCTTT
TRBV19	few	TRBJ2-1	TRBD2	CASSIRETSGSRGEQFF	TGTGCCAGTAGTATTAGGGAAACTAGCGGTTCCCGGGGTGAGCAGTTCTTC
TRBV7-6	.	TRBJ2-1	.	CASSLGTPGGYNEQFF	TGTGCCAGCAGCTTAGGGACCCCTGGCGGCTACAATGAGCAGTTCTTC
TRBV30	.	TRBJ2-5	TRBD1	CAWSRTGQTQYF	TGTGCCTGGAGTCGGACAGGACAGACCCAGTACTTC
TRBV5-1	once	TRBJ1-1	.	CASSTETGGTEAFF	TGCGCCAGCAGCACGGAAACCGGGGGCACTGAAGCTTTCTTT
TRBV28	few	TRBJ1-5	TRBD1	CASSLSGTDNQPQHF	TGTGCCAGCAGTTTATCCGGGACAGATAATCAGCCCCAGCATTTT
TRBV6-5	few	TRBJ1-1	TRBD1	CASSYSRQGFSEAFF	TGTGCCAGCAGTTACTCGAGACAGGGTTTCTCTGAAGCTTTCTTT
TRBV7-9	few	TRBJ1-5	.	CASSSFEGQPQHF	TGTGCCAGCAGCTCCTTCGAGGGTCAGCCCCAGCATTTT
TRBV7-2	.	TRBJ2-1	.	CASSLSRLANEQFF	TGTGCCAGCAGCTTATCAAGGCTCGCCAATGAGCAGTTCTTC
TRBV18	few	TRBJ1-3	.	CASSPSRSSGNTIYF	TGTGCCAGCTCACCGTCCAGATCCTCTGGAAACACCATATATTTT
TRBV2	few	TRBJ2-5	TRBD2	CASTAGGLETQYF	TGTGCCAGCACAGCGGGAGGGTTGGAGACCCAGTACTTC
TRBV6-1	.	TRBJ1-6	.	CATDRTDSPLHF	TGTGCCACAGACAGGACAGATTCACCCCTCCACTTT
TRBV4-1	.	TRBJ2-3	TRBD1	CASSQGDRGRDTQYF	TGCGCCAGCAGCCAAGGCGACAGGGGGCGAGATACGCAGTATTTT
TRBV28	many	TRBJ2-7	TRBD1	CATTGTAYEQYF	TGTGCCACCACCGGGACAGCGTACGAGCAGTACTTC
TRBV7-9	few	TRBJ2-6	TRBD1	CASSRGTVGNVLTF	TGTGCCAGCAGCAGGGGGACAGTCGGGAACGTCCTGACTTTC
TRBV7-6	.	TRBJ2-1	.	CASSLGTLGNGPLFF	TGTGCCAGCAGCTTAGGGACCCTGGGAAATGGCCCGTTGTTCTTC
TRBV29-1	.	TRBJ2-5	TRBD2	CSVQRGPQETQYF	TGCAGCGTTCAGCGGGGTCCCCAAGAGACCCAGTACTTC
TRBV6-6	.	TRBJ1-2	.	CASSQAEGGYGYTF	TGTGCCAGCAGTCAGGCCGAAGGGGGGTATGGCTACACCTTC
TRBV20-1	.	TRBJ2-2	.	CSARDTGELFF	TGCAGTGCTAGAGACACCGGGGAGCTGTTTTTT
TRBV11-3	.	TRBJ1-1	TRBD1	CASSSPGQREAFF	TGTGCCAGCAGCTCCCCGGGACAGCGTGAAGCTTTCTTT
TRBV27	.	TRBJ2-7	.	CASSLKSSYEQYF	TGTGCCAGCAGTTTAAAGAGCTCCTACGAGCAGTACTTC
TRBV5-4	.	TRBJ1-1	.	CASSLVRGQVDTEAFF	TGTGCCAGCAGCTTGGTCCGGGGGCAAGTGGACACTGAAGCTTTCTTT
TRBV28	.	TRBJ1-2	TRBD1	CASRFHDRESYGYTF	TGTGCCAGCAGATTTCATGACAGGGAGTCCTATGGCTACACCTTC
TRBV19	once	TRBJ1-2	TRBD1	CASSMLGGADGYTF	TGTGCCAGTAGTATGCTAGGGGGCGCGGATGGCTACACCTTC
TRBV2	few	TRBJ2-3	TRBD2	CASRELAGGLGDTQYF	TGTGCCAGCAGGGAATTAGCGGGAGGGCTAGGAGATACGCAGTATTTT
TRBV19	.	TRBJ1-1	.	CASSISGKMNTEAFF	TGTGCCAGTAGTATTAGCGGCAAGATGAACACTGAAGCTTTCTTT
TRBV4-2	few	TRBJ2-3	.	CASSHLRGGDTQYF	TGTGCCAGCAGCCATCTAAGAGGGGGGGATACGCAGTATTTT
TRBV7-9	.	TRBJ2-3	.	CASSAPGLRILTDTQYF	TGTGCCAGCAGCGCCCCGGGACTCCGTATACTCACAGATACGCAGTATTTT
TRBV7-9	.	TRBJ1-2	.	CASSLAGGLYGYTF	TGTGCCAGCAGCTTAGCGGGGGGGCTCTATGGCTACACCTTC
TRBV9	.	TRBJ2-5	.	CASSVSHQETQYF	TGTGCCAGCAGCGTCTCTCACCAAGAGACCCAGTACTTC
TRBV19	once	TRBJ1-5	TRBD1	CASSPGQGPNQPQHF	TGTGCCAGTAGCCCCGGACAGGGACCTAATCAGCCCCAGCATTTT
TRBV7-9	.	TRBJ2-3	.	CASSYPPRGESTDTQYF	TGTGCCAGCAGCTACCCTCCCAGGGGGGAGAGCACAGATACGCAGTATTTT
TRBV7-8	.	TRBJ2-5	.	CASSLAGAIGETQYF	TGTGCCAGCAGCTTAGCTGGGGCGATTGGAGAGACCCAGTACTTC
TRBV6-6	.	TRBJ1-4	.	CASTPRGAGEKLFF	TGTGCCAGCACCCCACGTGGGGCGGGGGAAAAACTGTTTTTT
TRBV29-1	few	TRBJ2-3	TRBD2	CSVEGAGGPGGTDTQYF	TGCAGCGTTGAGGGTGCGGGGGGGCCCGGTGGCACAGATACGCAGTATTTT
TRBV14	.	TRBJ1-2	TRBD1	CASSQDGRGENYGYTF	TGTGCCAGCAGCCAAGATGGCAGGGGGGAGAACTATGGCTACACCTTC
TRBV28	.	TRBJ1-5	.	CASSLKGPWGHQPQHF	TGTGCCAGCAGTTTAAAGGGCCCATGGGGCCATCAGCCCCAGCATTTT
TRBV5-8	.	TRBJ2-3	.	CASSPGVASTSTDTQYF	TGTGCCAGCAGCCCGGGTGTGGCGTCGACTAGCACAGATACGCAGTATTTT
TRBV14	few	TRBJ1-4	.	CASSQDRGRWLFF	TGTGCCAGCAGCCAAGATAGGGGGAGGTGGCTGTTTTTT